A selection of T cell receptor beta chains follows, all from one sample in a study of Graves' ophthalmopathy and Graves' hyperthyroidism. TCRdb reanalysed the multiplex PCR reads using MiXCR and keeps one entry per CDR3 protein. Of about 340,000 distinct CDR3 sequences in the sample, about a sixth were seen once. Sequencing was performed on peripheral blood. Receptors originate from an adult man with Graves' ophthalmopathy. Each CDR3 is given with its conserved first and last residue. The D gene is left open where the match is weak. A row's size may be missing; if present it is once, few, many or a size class.

abundance,d_gene,j_gene,v_gene,CDR3aa,CDR3nt
many,TRBD2,TRBJ2-2,TRBV20-1,CSARGGSGGAGTGELFF,TGCAGTGCTAGAGGCGGTAGCGGGGGGGCTGGGACCGGGGAGCTGTTTTTT
many,-,TRBJ2-4,TRBV19,CASSIWGAAKNIQYF,TGTGCCAGTAGTATATGGGGGGCCGCCAAAAACATTCAGTACTTC
many,-,TRBJ2-7,TRBV6-2/TRBV6-3,CASSYTGEQYF,TGTGCCAGCAGTTACACAGGGGAGCAGTACTTC
-,TRBD1,TRBJ1-1,TRBV20-1,CSASTGGADVNTEAFF,TGCAGTGCCTCCACAGGGGGCGCAGACGTGAACACTGAAGCTTTCTTT
many,-,TRBJ2-4,TRBV29-1,CSVDKDGKNIQYF,TGCAGCGTTGACAAGGACGGCAAAAACATTCAGTACTTC
many,-,TRBJ2-7,TRBV3-1,CASSQASAGAYEQYF,TGTGCCAGCAGCCAAGCTTCGGCTGGGGCCTACGAGCAGTACTTC
many,-,TRBJ2-7,TRBV19,CASSGWGPYEQYF,TGTGCCAGTAGTGGTTGGGGACCCTACGAGCAGTACTTC
-,-,TRBJ2-5,TRBV5-6,CASAGGWKQETQYF,TGTGCCAGCGCTGGGGGGTGGAAACAAGAGACCCAGTACTTC
many,-,TRBJ2-5,TRBV10-3,CAISLSSGNRVQETQYF,TGTGCCATCAGCCTGAGTAGCGGTAACCGCGTCCAAGAGACCCAGTACTTC
many,TRBD1,TRBJ1-2,TRBV20-1,CSARDQDRGNYGYTF,TGCAGTGCTAGAGATCAGGACAGGGGCAACTATGGCTACACCTTC
many,-,TRBJ1-5,TRBV18,CASSSRPMGGNQPQHF,TGTGCCAGCTCATCCCGCCCAATGGGGGGCAATCAGCCCCAGCATTTT
many,TRBD1,TRBJ2-7,TRBV6-5,CASSYPIGTGGGTDEQYF,TGTGCCAGCAGTTACCCGATCGGAACAGGGGGCGGTACTGACGAGCAGTACTTC
-,-,TRBJ1-2,TRBV2,CATRMWGGEGYTF,TGTGCCACCCGAATGTGGGGCGGTGAGGGCTACACCTTC
-,TRBD1,TRBJ2-7,TRBV28,CASTARTGRAEQYF,TGTGCCAGCACCGCCCGGACAGGGCGCGCCGAGCAGTACTTC
many,-,TRBJ1-5,TRBV2,CASTETGGNSNQPQHF,TGTGCCAGCACTGAGACGGGGGGCAATAGCAATCAGCCCCAGCATTTT
-,-,TRBJ2-5,TRBV28,CASSPLTGAGETQYF,TGTGCCAGCAGTCCACTTACAGGGGCGGGGGAGACCCAGTACTTC
few,-,TRBJ2-5,TRBV9,CASSAPGTPGETQYF,TGTGCCAGCAGCGCTCCCGGGACTCCTGGAGAGACCCAGTACTTC
few,TRBD2,TRBJ2-5,TRBV7-2,CASSTRGGTQTQYF,TGTGCCAGCAGCACCCGGGGGGGGACGCAGACCCAGTACTTC
few,-,TRBJ1-2,TRBV15,CATSRDRGSPGNTF,TGTGCCACCAGCAGAGACAGGGGTTCTCCCGGCAACACCTTC
many,-,TRBJ2-7,TRBV2,CASSADTGAYEQYF,TGTGCCAGCAGTGCGGACACGGGCGCCTACGAGCAGTACTTC
many,-,TRBJ1-5,TRBV6-2/TRBV6-3,CASSYSLQPQHF,TGTGCCAGCAGTTACTCACTGCAGCCCCAGCATTTT
-,-,TRBJ1-1,TRBV6-1,CASSGVFGSEAFF,-
many,-,TRBJ1-5,TRBV20-1,CSASRRTHRGNQPQHF,TGCAGTGCTAGCCGAAGGACCCATAGAGGCAATCAGCCCCAGCATTTT
many,TRBD1,TRBJ1-1,TRBV11-2,CASSPRQGLGTEAFF,TGTGCCAGCAGCCCTCGACAGGGTTTGGGCACTGAAGCTTTCTTT
-,TRBD2,TRBJ2-7,TRBV6-5,CASSLLPWTSGFDEQYF,TGTGCCAGCAGTTTACTCCCCTGGACTAGCGGGTTTGACGAGCAGTACTTC
many,-,TRBJ1-1,TRBV29-1,CSVEPNTEAFF,TGCAGCGTTGAGCCGAACACTGAAGCTTTCTTT
-,-,TRBJ2-7,TRBV6-2/TRBV6-3,CASTTALDMRRIGRHDEQYF,TGTGCCAGCACCACCGCGCTTGATATGCGTCGGATCGGGAGACACGACGAGCAGTACTTC
-,TRBD1,TRBJ1-6,TRBV6-5,CASSYHIFSGDRGASPLHF,TGTGCCAGCAGTTACCACATATTCTCCGGGGACAGGGGTGCCTCACCCCTCCACTTT
many,-,TRBJ1-2,TRBV4-1,CASSQVDTYGYTF,TGCGCCAGCAGCCAAGTTGACACATATGGCTACACCTTC
many,-,TRBJ1-6,TRBV10-3,CAISEVRGGSPLHF,TGTGCCATCAGTGAAGTCAGGGGAGGTTCACCCCTCCACTTT
many,-,TRBJ1-1,TRBV27,CASSPWKANPGEMNTEAFF,TGTGCCAGCAGTCCATGGAAAGCTAATCCAGGAGAAATGAACACTGAAGCTTTCTTT
many,TRBD2,TRBJ2-2,TRBV7-2,CASSSAGISNTGELFF,TGTGCCAGCAGCTCAGCGGGGATTTCGAACACCGGGGAGCTGTTTTTT
-,-,TRBJ1-5,TRBV6-2/TRBV6-3,CASIDENESNQPQHF,TGTGCCAGCATAGATGAGAACGAATCAAATCAGCCCCAGCATTTT
-,-,TRBJ1-2,TRBV12-3/TRBV12-4,CASSRGQANYGYTF,TGTGCCAGCAGCCGGGGCCAGGCTAACTATGGCTACACCTTC
few,TRBD1,TRBJ1-1,TRBV3-1,CASSQTTGGGTEAFF,TGTGCCAGCAGCCAAACTACAGGGGGTGGAACTGAAGCTTTCTTT
many,TRBD1,TRBJ2-7,TRBV15,CATSIRTGGTYEQYF,TGTGCCACCAGCATACGGACAGGGGGAACCTACGAGCAGTACTTC
many,-,TRBJ2-7,TRBV6-5,CASSYTAGTEQYF,TGTGCCAGCAGTTACACTGCAGGGACCGAGCAGTACTTC
many,TRBD1,TRBJ1-1,TRBV29-1,CSVVKGAMIDATEAFF,TGCAGCGTTGTTAAGGGGGCGATGATTGATGCCACTGAAGCTTTCTTT